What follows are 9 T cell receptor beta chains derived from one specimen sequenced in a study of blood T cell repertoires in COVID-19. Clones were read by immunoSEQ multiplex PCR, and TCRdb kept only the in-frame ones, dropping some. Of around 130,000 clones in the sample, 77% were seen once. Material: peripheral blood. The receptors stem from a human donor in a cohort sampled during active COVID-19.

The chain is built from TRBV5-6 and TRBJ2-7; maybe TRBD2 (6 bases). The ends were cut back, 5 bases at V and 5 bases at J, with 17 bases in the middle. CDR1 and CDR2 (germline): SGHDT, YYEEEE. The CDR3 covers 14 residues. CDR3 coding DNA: TGTGCCAGCAGACCCGGGGGAGGTACCCACGAGCAGTACTTC. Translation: CASRPGGGTHEQYF.

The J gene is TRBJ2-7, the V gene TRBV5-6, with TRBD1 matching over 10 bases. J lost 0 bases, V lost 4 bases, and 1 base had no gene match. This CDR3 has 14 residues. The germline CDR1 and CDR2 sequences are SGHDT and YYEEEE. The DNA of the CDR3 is TGTGCCAGCAGCCGGACAGGGGGCTCCTACGAGCAGTACTTC. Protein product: CASSRTGGSYEQYF.

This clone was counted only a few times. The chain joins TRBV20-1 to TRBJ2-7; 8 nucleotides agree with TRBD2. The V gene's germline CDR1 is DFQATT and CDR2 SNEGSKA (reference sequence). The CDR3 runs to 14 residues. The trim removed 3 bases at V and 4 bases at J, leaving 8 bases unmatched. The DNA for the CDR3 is TGCAGTGCTAGTGGCCTAGCGGGTTTGTACGAGCAGTACTTC. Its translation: CSASGLAGLYEQYF.

The CDR3 region has the DNA TGTGCCAGCAGCAAATACAGACAGGGGGTTCACGAGCAGTACTTC. It is translated as CASSKYRQGVHEQYF. The J gene is TRBJ2-7, the V gene TRBV21-1; the table assigns TRBD1, which was not confirmed against the DNA. TRBV21-1 is an annotated pseudogene. The CDR3 covers 15 residues.

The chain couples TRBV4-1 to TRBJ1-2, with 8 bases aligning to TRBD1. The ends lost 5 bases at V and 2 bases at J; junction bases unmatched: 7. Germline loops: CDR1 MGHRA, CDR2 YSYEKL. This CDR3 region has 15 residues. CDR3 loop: CASSYGTGYNYGYTF. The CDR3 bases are TGCGCCAGCAGCTACGGGACAGGATACAACTATGGCTACACCTTC.

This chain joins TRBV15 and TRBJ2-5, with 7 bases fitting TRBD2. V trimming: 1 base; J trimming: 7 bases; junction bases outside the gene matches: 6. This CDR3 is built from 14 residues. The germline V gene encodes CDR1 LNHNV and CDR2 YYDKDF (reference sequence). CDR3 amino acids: CATSRARTRGTQYF. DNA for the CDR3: TGTGCCACCAGCAGAGCGCGGACTAGAGGGACCCAGTACTTC. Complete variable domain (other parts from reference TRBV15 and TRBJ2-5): DAMVIQNPRYQVTQFGKPVTLSCSQTLNHNVMYWYQQKSSQAPKLLFHYYDKDFNNEADTPDNFQSRRPNTSFCFLDIRSPGLGDTAMYLCATSRARTRGTQYFGPGTRLLVL.

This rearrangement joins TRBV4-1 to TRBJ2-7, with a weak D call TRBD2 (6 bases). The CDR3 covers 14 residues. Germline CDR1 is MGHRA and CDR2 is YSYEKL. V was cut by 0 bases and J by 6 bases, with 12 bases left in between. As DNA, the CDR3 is TGCGCCAGCAGCCAAGAGGGGGAGGCTGGCGAGCAGTACTTC. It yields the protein CASSQEGEAGEQYF.

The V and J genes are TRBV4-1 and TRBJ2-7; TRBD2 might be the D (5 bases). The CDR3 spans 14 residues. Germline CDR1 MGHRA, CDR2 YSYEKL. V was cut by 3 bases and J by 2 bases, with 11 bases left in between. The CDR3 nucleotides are TGCGCCAGCAGCCACGTCGGGGATACCTACGAGCAGTACTTC. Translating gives CASSHVGDTYEQYF.

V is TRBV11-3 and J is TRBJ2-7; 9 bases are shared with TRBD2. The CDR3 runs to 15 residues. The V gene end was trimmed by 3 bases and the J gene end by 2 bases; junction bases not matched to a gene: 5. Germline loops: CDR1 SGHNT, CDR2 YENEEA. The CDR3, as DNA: TGTGCCAGCAGCTTTGATCTAGCGGGAACCTACGAGCAGTACTTC. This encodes CASSFDLAGTYEQYF.